Below are 24 T cell receptor beta chains sequenced from a single sample in a study of OX40 agonist ivuxolimab in advanced cancers. The data were produced by immunoSEQ multiplex PCR, yet TCRdb's version contains in-frame clones alone and is incomplete. Of about 17,000 clones in the sample, roughly 73% are singletons; the top ten hold under 30%. This sample comprised CD4+ or CD8+ T cells sorted from blood, obtained in a trial of the OX40 agonist ivuxolimab. These receptors came from an adult with an advanced solid tumor such as melanoma, head and neck, liver or kidney cancer.

This clone was observed a single time. The chain links TRBV9 to TRBJ2-7, with 8 bases fitting TRBD1. V shed 5 bases, J shed 3 bases, and the junction held 1 base outside the gene matches. CDR3 length equals 12 residues. Germline assignment: CDR1 SGDLS and CDR2 YYNGEE. CDR3 loop: CASRDRDYEQYF. The CDR3 nucleotides are TGTGCCAGCAGGGACAGGGACTACGAGCAGTACTTC. Full variable domain (outside the CDR3, taken from reference TRBV9 and TRBJ2-7): DSGVTQTPKHLITATGQRVTLRCSPRSGDLSVYWYQQSLDQGLQFLIQYYNGEERAKGNILERFSAQQFPDLHSELNLSSLELGDSALYFCASRDRDYEQYFGPGTRLTVT.

The chain joins TRBV18 to TRBJ1-5; D unresolved. Trimming stripped 2 bases from V and 5 bases from J, with 13 bases between. This CDR3 has 15 residues. CDR1 is KGHSH, CDR2 LQKENI, per germline. The CDR3 nucleotides read TGTGCCAGCTCACCATTCCGTTTTGGCGATCAGCCCCAGCATTTT. Amino acids: CASSPFRFGDQPQHF.

This clone has more than one count but fewer than ten. The chain carries TRBV19 and TRBJ1-5; unclear D gene. This CDR3 has 15 amino acids. V was shortened by 5 bases and J by 2 bases, with 13 bases between the two germline ends. CDR1 and CDR2 from the germline V gene are LNHDA and SQIVND (reference sequence). CDR3 in amino acids: CASSPEEEGNQPQHF. CDR3 bases: TGTGCCAGTAGTCCCGAGGAGGAGGGCAATCAGCCCCAGCATTTT.

The genes are TRBV5-4 and TRBJ1-2; 11 nucleotides match TRBD1. The CDR3 loop spans 15 amino acids. With 4 bases clipped from V and 3 bases from J, the junction kept 5 bases outside the gene matches. Per the germline V gene, CDR1 is SGHNT and CDR2 is YYREEE (reference sequence). The CDR3: CASSIRGQGDYGYTF. The CDR3 DNA reads TGTGCCAGCAGCATCCGGGGACAGGGGGACTATGGCTACACCTTC.

The gene calls are TRBV5-6 and TRBJ2-5; D possibly corresponds to TRBD1 (6 bases). V was clipped by 3 bases and J by 0 bases, with 12 bases between them. Germline CDR1 reads SGHDT; CDR2 reads YYEEEE. The CDR3 runs 15 residues. Here the CDR3 reads CASSWATGYQETQYF. The DNA for the CDR3 is TGTGCCAGCAGCTGGGCAACAGGGTACCAAGAGACCCAGTACTTC.

J is TRBJ2-1 and V is TRBV12-5, with a tentative D call TRBD2 (5 bases). From germline, CDR1 is LGHNT and CDR2 FRNRAP. V was shortened by 7 bases and J by 5 bases, with 18 bases between the two germline ends. The length of the CDR3 is 15 residues. The CDR3 protein is CASAPSQEEHNEQFF. DNA of the CDR3: TGTGCTAGTGCCCCCTCGCAGGAGGAACACAATGAGCAGTTCTTC.

The chain is built from TRBV7-8 and TRBJ1-2; 7 nucleotides agree with TRBD1. With 4 bases clipped from V and 0 bases from J, the junction kept 8 bases outside the gene matches. CDR1 and CDR2 (germline): SGHVS, FQNEAQ. The CDR3 has 16 amino acids. The CDR3 reads CASSSMRGPANYGYTF. The CDR3 bases are TGTGCCAGCAGCTCCATGAGGGGGCCGGCTAACTATGGCTACACCTTC.

This chain connects TRBV28 to TRBJ2-1; 7 bases fit TRBD2. V trimming: 3 bases; J trimming: 5 bases; junction bases outside the gene matches: 4. This CDR3 is 14 amino acids long. Germline loops: CDR1 MDHEN, CDR2 SYDVKM. CDR3 DNA sequence: TGTGCCAGCAGTTTGGCCAGCGGGGACAATGAGCAGTTCTTC. This codes for CASSLASGDNEQFF.

V and J are TRBV9 and TRBJ1-2; the match to TRBD1 covers 7 bases. The V and J ends lost 0 bases and 7 bases, in that order; junction bases with no gene match: 9. Germline V gene sequence: CDR1 SGDLS, CDR2 YYNGEE. The CDR3 has 15 amino acids. The CDR3 bases are TGTGCCAGCAGCGTAGGACAGGGAGGAGATCCTGGCTACACCTTC. It yields the protein CASSVGQGGDPGYTF.

This chain joins TRBV6-6 and TRBJ2-5; TRBD2 aligns across 11 bases. Per the germline V gene, CDR1 is MNHNY and CDR2 is SVGAGI (reference sequence). J gave up 5 bases and V 0 bases, and 5 bases lay outside the gene matches. The CDR3 consists of 16 residues. The CDR3 DNA reads TGTGCCAGCAGTTACTCTAGCGGGGGGGCCATGGAGACCCAGTACTTC. This translates into CASSYSSGGAMETQYF.

This clone was recorded only once. The J gene is TRBJ2-1, the V gene TRBV7-9; tentatively, D is TRBD1 or TRBD2 (5 bases each). Germline-derived CDR1 and CDR2 are SEHNR and FQNEAQ (reference sequence). The CDR3 extends over 18 amino acids. Trimming took 4 bases from V and 0 from J, leaving 19 bases between them. The CDR3 bases are TGTGCCAGCAGCTCTCTTTCGGGGACCAAAGGCTCCTACAATGAGCAGTTCTTC. As protein: CASSSLSGTKGSYNEQFF. Full variable domain (outside the CDR3, taken from reference TRBV7-9 and TRBJ2-1): DTGVSQNPRHKITKRGQNVTFRCDPISEHNRLYWYRQTLGQGPEFLTYFQNEAQLEKSRLLSDRFSAERPKGSFSTLEIQRTEQGDSAMYLCASSSLSGTKGSYNEQFFGPGTRLTVL.

The chain uses TRBV14 and TRBJ1-4, with D unclear. Trimming cost V 6 bases and J 2 bases, with 10 bases left between them. The CDR3 covers 14 residues. Germline V CDR1 and CDR2: SGHDN, FVKESK. The CDR3 reads CASSVGQTNEKLFF. The CDR3 bases are TGTGCCAGCAGTGTCGGCCAGACTAATGAAAAACTGTTTTTT.

The genes are TRBV29-1 and TRBJ2-5; TRBD1 might be the D (6 bases). The germline gives CDR1 SQVTM, CDR2 ANQGSEA. The CDR3 extends over 12 amino acids. V lost 3 bases and J lost 11, with 16 bases in between. The CDR3 DNA follows: TGCAGCGTTGACGGGGAAGGGGGAGCTCAGTACTTC. Translated: CSVDGEGGAQYF. The full variable domain, its missing parts supplied by reference TRBV29-1 and TRBJ2-5, is SAVISQKPSRDICQRGTSLTIQCQVDSQVTMMFWYRQQPGQSLTLIATANQGSEATYESGFVIDKFPISRPNLTFSTLTVSNMSPEDSSIYLCSVDGEGGAQYFGPGTRLLVL.

The CDR3 here is CASSLTSGVSYEQYF. The CDR3 coding sequence is TGTGCCAGCAGCTTGACTAGCGGGGTCTCCTACGAGCAGTACTTC. The chain combines TRBV13 with TRBJ2-7; 11 nucleotides match TRBD2. Germline V gene lookup returns CDR1 PRHDT and CDR2 FYEKMQ (reference sequence). J was trimmed by 0 bases and V by 3 bases; bases with no gene match: 1. The CDR3 is made up of 15 amino acids.

CDR3 loop: CASSFAGHPYEQYF. DNA of the CDR3: TGTGCCAGCAGCTTCGCGGGACATCCTTACGAGCAGTACTTC. The chain carries TRBV7-3 and TRBJ2-7; the D call may be TRBD1 or TRBD2 (6 bases each). Per germline, CDR1 SGHTA and CDR2 FQGTGA. This CDR3 region has 14 residues. Deletions cut 3 bases from V and 4 bases from J, with 13 bases between.

The rearrangement uses TRBV5-6 and TRBJ2-7; TRBD2 agrees at 9 bases. Germline V gene sequence: CDR1 SGHDT, CDR2 YYEEEE. The CDR3 consists of 15 residues. With 0 bases clipped from V and 5 bases from J, the junction kept 6 bases outside the gene matches. This chain's CDR3 is CASSLETSGIHEQYF. CDR3 in DNA: TGTGCCAGCAGCTTGGAGACTAGCGGAATCCACGAGCAGTACTTC.

The rearrangement links TRBV5-1 to TRBJ2-5; the D is unclear. The V gene's germline CDR1 is SGHRS and CDR2 YFSETQ. Trimming removed 4 bases at V and 0 bases at J, with 10 bases between. The CDR3 sequence is 14 residues long. CDR3 sequence reads: CASSPVMDQETQYF. The CDR3 nucleotides read TGCGCCAGCAGCCCGGTGATGGACCAAGAGACCCAGTACTTC.

By frequency in the sample, this clone is medium-sized. Within the sample, other DNA sequences also encode this same CDR3. The chain has TRBV4-2 and TRBJ2-7; 9 nucleotides agree with TRBD2. The CDR3 covers 16 residues. Germline CDR1 LGHNA, CDR2 YNFKEQ. V trimming: 0 bases; J trimming: 7 bases; junction bases outside the gene matches: 10. CDR3 region: CASSQDPLAGYLEQYF. The CDR3 DNA reads TGTGCCAGCAGCCAAGATCCCCTAGCGGGGTACTTGGAGCAGTACTTC.

The chain recombines TRBV5-1 with TRBJ2-7; unclear D gene. CDR3 length: 11 residues. CDR1 and CDR2 from the germline V gene are SGHRS and YFSETQ. The V gene lost 0 bases and the J gene lost 2 bases, with 0 bases spanning the gap. The CDR3: CASSLAYEQYF. The CDR3 DNA sequence: TGCGCCAGCAGCTTGGCCTACGAGCAGTACTTC.

The chain couples TRBV5-6 to TRBJ1-5; unclear D gene. CDR3 length: 13 residues. The germline V gene encodes CDR1 SGHDT and CDR2 YYEEEE. The ends were cut back, 4 bases at V and 3 bases at J, with 8 bases in the middle. The CDR3 sequence: CASSNELNQPQHF. In DNA, the CDR3 is TGTGCCAGCAGCAATGAGCTCAATCAGCCCCAGCATTTT.

This chain joins TRBV13 and TRBJ1-2; 10 bases align to TRBD1. CDR1 is PRHDT and CDR2 is FYEKMQ in the germline V gene (reference sequence). The trim removed 9 bases at V and 6 bases at J, leaving 7 bases unmatched. This CDR3 is 13 amino acids long. DNA for the CDR3: TGTGCCAGACGCGAGGGACAGGGGAATGGCTACACCTTC. It translates to CARREGQGNGYTF.

In its sample, this clone was seen once. The chain employs TRBV5-6 and TRBJ2-1, with TRBD2 as a possible D gene (6 bases). This CDR3 region has 15 residues. Trimming cost V 2 bases and J 6 bases, with 15 bases left between them. Per the germline V gene, CDR1 is SGHDT and CDR2 is YYEEEE. The CDR3 region is CASSFFRGSRNEQFF. CDR3 DNA sequence: TGTGCCAGCAGCTTCTTTCGGGGGTCCCGCAATGAGCAGTTCTTC.

The rearrangement joins TRBV7-9 to TRBJ2-6; D not certain. The germline CDR1 and CDR2 sequences are SEHNR and FQNEAQ (reference sequence). CDR3 length: 15 residues. V dropped 1 base and J dropped 0 bases, with 4 bases sitting between them. The CDR3 nucleotides read TGTGCCAGCAGCTTAGTCCTCTCTGGGGCCAACGTCCTGACTTTC. It translates to CASSLVLSGANVLTF.

This rearrangement joins TRBV13 to TRBJ1-1, with D possibly being TRBD1 (5 bases). Between the trimmed V and J ends, which lost 6 bases and 2 bases, there was a span of 13 bases. The CDR3 consists of 14 residues. The germline gives CDR1 PRHDT, CDR2 FYEKMQ (reference sequence). The chain's CDR3 is CASRAATGNTEAFF. CDR3 in DNA: TGTGCCAGCAGAGCGGCAACAGGAAACACTGAAGCTTTCTTT. The whole variable domain, remainder taken from reference TRBV13 and TRBJ1-1, is AAGVIQSPRHLIKEKRETATLKCYPIPRHDTVYWYQQGPGQDPQFLISFYEKMQSDKGSIPDRFSAQQFSDYHSELNMSSLELGDSALYFCASRAATGNTEAFFGQGTRLTVV.